This T cell receptor beta chain appears in the sequencing data of a study of early T cells in non-severe SARS-CoV-2 infection. Study-level results: VDJdb-based matching was biased toward anti-spike CD8 responses and missed private and CD4 specificities.

Unique molecular identifiers (one per individual cDNA molecule) were attached. TCRdb re-called the 5' RACE reads through MiXCR, storing one row per CDR3 protein. Of some 25,000 distinct CDR3 sequences in the sample, 4.5% to 7% were seen once. In this sample, this clonotype turned up a few times. Its cognate antigen is unknown. Sequenced sample: whole blood. The receptor was isolated from an adult who was a healthcare worker with PCR-confirmed SARS-CoV-2 infection or an uninfected control (not recorded which).

The CDR3 sequence: CASSPLIGSIQYF. CDR3 nucleotides: TGTGCCAGCAGTCCCCTGATCGGGTCCATTCAGTACTTC. The chain joins TRBV6-2 or TRBV6-3 to TRBJ2-4; D unresolved. This CDR3 has 13 residues. The V gene lost 5 bases and the J gene lost 9 bases, with 14 bases spanning the gap. Germline CDR1 MNHEY, CDR2 SVGEGT.